Sequencing of this T cell receptor beta chain was carried out in a study of identical twins. This clonotype was seen a few times. Its antigen is still unknown. Addition of a universal primer site occurred through template switching, and cDNA carried unique molecular identifiers. TCRdb itself ran the 5' RACE reads through MiXCR, one entry per CDR3 protein. This repertoire shows 1.5 million or so distinct CDR3 sequences, around 33% found once; its top ten account for 0.27%. The V end lost 1 base, the J end lost 3 bases, and 7 bases lay between the germline ends. The CDR3 sequence is 12 residues long. Germline CDR1 DFQATT, CDR2 SNEGSKA (reference sequence). General observations from the study: With abundant cord blood beta clonotypes, insertions were fewer; memory repertoires showed no such pattern. Without tracking the same donors, conclusions rested on cross-sectional statistical analysis. Researchers reported excess low generation probability among twin-shared out-of-frame alpha sequences.

This receptor was obtained from a newborn girl in good health. The sequenced sample consisted of cord blood. The chain carries TRBV20-1 and TRBJ2-7; D is uncertain. The DNA of the CDR3 is TGCAGTGCTAGAGGGGCGAACTACGAGCAGTACTTC. This codes for CSARGANYEQYF.